This T cell receptor (beta chain) was identified in a study of T-cell reconstitution after alpha-beta-depleted transplantation in children. The study, taken as a whole, reports: Newly produced T cells mostly accounted for T-cell counts and diversity one year post-transplant. About two months after transplant, alpha-beta T cells reportedly came from several hundred expanded graft clones. Diversity of TCRbeta at day 60 was high in some patients, arising from surviving recipient T cells and thymic progenitors.

As for this clonotype: Its antigen is not known.

During its preparation, the TCRbeta library received unique molecular identifiers. TCRdb re-derived calls from the PCR reads in MiXCR, one entry per CDR3 protein. The sample lists about a million distinct CDR3 sequences, about 26% occurring once. Germline trimming cut 6 bases from V and 4 bases from J; bases unmatched to any gene: 9. The CDR3 extends over 17 amino acids. Per germline, CDR1 SNHLY and CDR2 FYNNEI. The sample consisted of PBMCs, mostly from graft donor cells, taken 360 days after TCRalphabeta/CD19-depleted stem cell transplant. This clonotype was sampled from a boy less than two years old who had a stem cell transplant for SCID, so the T cells may come from the graft donor. The chain recombines TRBV2 with TRBJ2-1, with TRBD2 matching 13 bases. CDR3 DNA: TGTGCCAGCAGCTACTCCGGACTAGCGGGGGTATACAATGAGCAGTTCTTC. This sequence encodes CASSYSGLAGVYNEQFF.